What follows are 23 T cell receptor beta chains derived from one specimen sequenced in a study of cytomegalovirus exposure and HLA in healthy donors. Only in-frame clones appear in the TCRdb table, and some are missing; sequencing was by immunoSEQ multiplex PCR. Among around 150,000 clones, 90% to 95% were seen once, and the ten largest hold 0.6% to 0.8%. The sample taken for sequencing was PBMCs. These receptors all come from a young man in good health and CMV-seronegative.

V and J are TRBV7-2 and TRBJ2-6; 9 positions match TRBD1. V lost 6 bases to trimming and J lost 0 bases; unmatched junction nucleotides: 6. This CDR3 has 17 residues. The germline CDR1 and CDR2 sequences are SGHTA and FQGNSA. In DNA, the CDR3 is TGTGCCAGCAGTCCGGGACAGGGCCGCTCTGGGGCCAACGTCCTGACTTTC. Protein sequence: CASSPGQGRSGANVLTF.

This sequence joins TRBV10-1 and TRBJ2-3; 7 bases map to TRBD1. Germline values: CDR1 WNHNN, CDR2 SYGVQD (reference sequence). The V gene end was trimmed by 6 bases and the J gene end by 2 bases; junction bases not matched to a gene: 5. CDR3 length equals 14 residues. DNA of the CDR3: TGCGCCAGCAGCGATGGACAGGACACAGATACGCAGTATTTT. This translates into CASSDGQDTDTQYF.

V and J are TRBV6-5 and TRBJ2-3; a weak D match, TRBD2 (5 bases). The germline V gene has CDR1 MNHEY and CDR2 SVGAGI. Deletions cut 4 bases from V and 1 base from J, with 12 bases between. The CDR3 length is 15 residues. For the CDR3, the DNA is TGTGCCAGCAGTTTTGAGGGAGTAGGCACAGATACGCAGTATTTT. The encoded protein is CASSFEGVGTDTQYF.

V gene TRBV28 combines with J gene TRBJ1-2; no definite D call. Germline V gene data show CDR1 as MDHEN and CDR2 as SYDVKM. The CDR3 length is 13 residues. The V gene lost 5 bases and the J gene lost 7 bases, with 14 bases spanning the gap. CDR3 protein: CASSVLLGGGYTF. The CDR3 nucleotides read TGTGCCAGCAGTGTACTTCTCGGCGGTGGCTACACCTTC.

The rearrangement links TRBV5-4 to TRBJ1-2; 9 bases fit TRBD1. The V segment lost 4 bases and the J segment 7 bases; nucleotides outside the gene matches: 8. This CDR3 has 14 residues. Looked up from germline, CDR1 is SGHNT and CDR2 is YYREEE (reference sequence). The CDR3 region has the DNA TGTGCCAGCAGCATGGAGAGGACAGGGGTTGGCTACACCTTC. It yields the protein CASSMERTGVGYTF.

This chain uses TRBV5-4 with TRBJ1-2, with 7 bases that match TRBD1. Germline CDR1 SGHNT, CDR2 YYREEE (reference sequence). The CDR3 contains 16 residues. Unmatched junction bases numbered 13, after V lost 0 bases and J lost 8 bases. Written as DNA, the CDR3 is TGTGCCAGCAGCTTGGCTCTGGGACAGAGTTCTAGCGGCTACACCTTC. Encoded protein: CASSLALGQSSSGYTF.

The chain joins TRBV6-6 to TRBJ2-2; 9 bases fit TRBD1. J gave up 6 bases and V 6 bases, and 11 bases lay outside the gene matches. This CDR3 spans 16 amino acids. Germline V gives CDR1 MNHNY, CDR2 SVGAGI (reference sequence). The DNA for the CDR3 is TGTGCCAGCAGCCCACACCGGGACAGGGTCGCCGGGGAGCTGTTTTTT. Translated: CASSPHRDRVAGELFF.

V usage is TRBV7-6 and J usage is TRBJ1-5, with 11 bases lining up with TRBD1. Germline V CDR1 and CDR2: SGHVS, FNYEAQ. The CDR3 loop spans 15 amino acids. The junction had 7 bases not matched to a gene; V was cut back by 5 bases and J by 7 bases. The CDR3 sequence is CASSAGTGGGQPQHF. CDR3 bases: TGTGCCAGCAGCGCCGGGACAGGGGGAGGGCAGCCCCAGCATTTT.

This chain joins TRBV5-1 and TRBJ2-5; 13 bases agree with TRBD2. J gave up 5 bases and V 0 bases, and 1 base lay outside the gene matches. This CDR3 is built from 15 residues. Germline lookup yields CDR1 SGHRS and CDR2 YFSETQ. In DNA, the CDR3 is TGCGCCAGCAGCTTGGGGACTAGCGGGAGTGAGACCCAGTACTTC. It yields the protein CASSLGTSGSETQYF.

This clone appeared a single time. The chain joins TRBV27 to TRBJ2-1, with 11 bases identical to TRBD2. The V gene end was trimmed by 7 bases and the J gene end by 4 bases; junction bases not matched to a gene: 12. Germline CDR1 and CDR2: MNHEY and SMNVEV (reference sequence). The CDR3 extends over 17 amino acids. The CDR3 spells CASTYLSGTSGYNEQFF. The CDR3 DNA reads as TGTGCCAGCACCTACCTATCCGGGACTAGCGGATACAATGAGCAGTTCTTC.

The CDR3 sequence is CASRGQGANTDTQYF. DNA of the CDR3: TGTGCCAGCAGGGGTCAGGGGGCTAACACAGATACGCAGTATTTT. The gene calls are TRBV2 and TRBJ2-3, with TRBD1 identical over 8 bases. The trim removed 6 bases at V and 2 bases at J, leaving 7 bases unmatched. This CDR3 contains 15 residues. Per the germline V gene, CDR1 is SNHLY and CDR2 is FYNNEI.

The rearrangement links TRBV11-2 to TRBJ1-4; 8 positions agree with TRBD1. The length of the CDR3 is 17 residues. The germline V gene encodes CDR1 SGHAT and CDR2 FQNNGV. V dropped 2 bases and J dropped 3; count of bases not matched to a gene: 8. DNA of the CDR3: TGTGCCAGCAGCTTATCCGGACGGACAGGGCCTAATGAAAAACTGTTTTTT. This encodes CASSLSGRTGPNEKLFF.

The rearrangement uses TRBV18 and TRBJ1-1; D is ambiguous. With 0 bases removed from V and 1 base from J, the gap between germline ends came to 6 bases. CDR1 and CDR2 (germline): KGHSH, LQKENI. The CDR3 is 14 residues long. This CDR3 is CASSPPSQNTEAFF. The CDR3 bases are TGTGCCAGCTCACCACCCTCACAGAACACTGAAGCTTTCTTT.

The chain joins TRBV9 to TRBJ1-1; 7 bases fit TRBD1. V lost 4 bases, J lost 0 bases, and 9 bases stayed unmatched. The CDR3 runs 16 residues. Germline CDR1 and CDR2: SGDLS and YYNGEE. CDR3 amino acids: CASSTLDRILNTEAFF. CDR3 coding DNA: TGTGCCAGCAGCACCCTGGACAGGATCCTGAACACTGAAGCTTTCTTT.

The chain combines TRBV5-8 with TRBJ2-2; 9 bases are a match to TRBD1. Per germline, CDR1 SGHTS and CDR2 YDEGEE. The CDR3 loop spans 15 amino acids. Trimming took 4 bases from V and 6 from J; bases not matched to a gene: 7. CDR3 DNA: TGTGCCAGCAGCCCAGGACAGGGGTTTTCCGGGGAGCTGTTTTTT. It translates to CASSPGQGFSGELFF.

The CDR3 loop reads CASSGAWAGELFF. The DNA for the CDR3 is TGTGCCAGCAGCGGGGCTTGGGCCGGGGAGCTGTTTTTT. The chain joins TRBV14 to TRBJ2-2; the D gene is possibly TRBD1 (5 bases). V was trimmed by 5 bases and J by 6 bases, leaving 10 bases between them. Germline loops: CDR1 SGHDN, CDR2 FVKESK. This CDR3 has 13 amino acids. Combining the CDR3 with reference TRBV14 and TRBJ2-2 gives the whole variable domain EAGVTQFPSHSVIEKGQTVTLRCDPISGHDNLYWYRRVMGKEIKFLLHFVKESKQDESGMPNNRFLAERTGGTYSTLKVQPAELEDSGVYFCASSGAWAGELFFGEGSRLTVL.

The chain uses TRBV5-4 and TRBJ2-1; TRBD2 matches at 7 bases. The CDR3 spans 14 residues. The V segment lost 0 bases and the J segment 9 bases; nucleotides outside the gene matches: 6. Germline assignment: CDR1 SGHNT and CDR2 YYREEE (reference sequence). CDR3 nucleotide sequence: TGTGCCAGCAGCTTGGAGGTCAGCGGGGTTGAGCAGTTCTTC. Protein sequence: CASSLEVSGVEQFF.

The CDR3 coding sequence is TGTGCCAGCAGCGTAGCGACAGACTCTAACTATGGCTACACCTTC. Translation: CASSVATDSNYGYTF. The genes are TRBV9 and TRBJ1-2; possibly TRBD1 for D (5 bases). The CDR3 covers 15 residues. V was trimmed by 0 bases and J by 0 bases, leaving 9 bases between them. The V gene's germline CDR1 is SGDLS and CDR2 YYNGEE.

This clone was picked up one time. DNA of the CDR3: TGCGCCAGCAGCCAAGGGGCATCGACAGGTGAAGCTTTCTTT. Protein: CASSQGASTGEAFF. The rearrangement uses TRBV4-1 and TRBJ1-1, with D perhaps matching TRBD1 (6 bases). Germline V gene data show CDR1 as MGHRA and CDR2 as YSYEKL. V was clipped by 1 base and J by 7 bases, with 13 bases between them. The CDR3 length is 14 residues.

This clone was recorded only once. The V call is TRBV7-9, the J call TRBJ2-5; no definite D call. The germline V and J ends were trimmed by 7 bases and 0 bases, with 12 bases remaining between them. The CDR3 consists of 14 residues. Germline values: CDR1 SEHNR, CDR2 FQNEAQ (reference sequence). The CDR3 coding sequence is TGTGCCAGCACGAGGCGGAACGACCAAGAGACCCAGTACTTC. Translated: CASTRRNDQETQYF.

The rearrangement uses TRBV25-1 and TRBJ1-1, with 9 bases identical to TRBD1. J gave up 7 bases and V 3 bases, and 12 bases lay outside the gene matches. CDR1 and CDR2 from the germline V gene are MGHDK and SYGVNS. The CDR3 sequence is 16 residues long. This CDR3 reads CASSDYQTGGQGEAFF. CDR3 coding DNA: TGTGCCAGCAGTGATTATCAGACAGGGGGGCAAGGTGAAGCTTTCTTT.

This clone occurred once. CDR3 DNA: TGCGCCAGCAGCCTCCAACCGGTGAACACTGAAGCTTTCTTT. It yields the protein CASSLQPVNTEAFF. V is TRBV5-1 and J is TRBJ1-1, with no clear D. V lost 4 bases to trimming and J lost 0 bases, with 10 bases between them. Germline V gene data show CDR1 as SGHRS and CDR2 as YFSETQ. This CDR3 comprises 14 residues. The variable domain in full, completed from reference TRBV5-1 and TRBJ1-1, reads KAGVTQTPRYLIKTRGQQVTLSCSPISGHRSVSWYQQTPGQGLQFLFEYFSETQRNKGNFPGRFSGRQFSNSRSEMNVSTLELGDSALYLCASSLQPVNTEAFFGQGTRLTVV.

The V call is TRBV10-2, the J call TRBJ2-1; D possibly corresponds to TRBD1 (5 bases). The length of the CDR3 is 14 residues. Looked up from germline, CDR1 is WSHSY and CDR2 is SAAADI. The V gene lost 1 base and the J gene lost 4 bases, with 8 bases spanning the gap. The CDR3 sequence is CASSEYTGYNEQFF. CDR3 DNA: TGCGCCAGCAGTGAGTACACAGGATACAATGAGCAGTTCTTC.